The source of this T cell receptor beta chain is a study of Tregs in tolerant kidney transplant recipients. Study in general: Related graft donors supplied nonmyeloablative bone marrow transplants, and mixed chimerism was transient.

This clone was seen a handful of times. The antigen remains undetermined. General study points: Antigen-driven expansion was suggested because donor-specific Tregs expanded more than all Tregs in tolerant patients. Changing PCR primers prevented nucleotide comparison between some patients' samples.

Method: immunoSEQ multiplex PCR; TCRdb's copy keeps in-frame clones and lacks some. The table lists about 14,000 clones, about 82% of them singletons. This CDR3 is 16 amino acids long. V was shortened by 4 bases and J by 2 bases, with 17 bases between the two germline ends. Germline CDR1 and CDR2: MNHEY and SVGAGI. Unstimulated Tregs (CD4+CD25+CD127-) and CD4+CD25- non-Tregs were sorted from PBMCs. The chain has TRBV6-5 and TRBJ2-5, with D possibly matching TRBD1 (6 bases). The sequence derives from a human donor who received a combined kidney and bone marrow transplant. The sample here was Tregs from blood, taken before the transplant. CDR3 amino acids: CASSSELWTAQETQYF. The CDR3 nucleotides are TGTGCCAGCAGTTCAGAGCTTTGGACAGCTCAAGAGACCCAGTACTTC.